This T cell receptor beta chain was documented in a study of OX40 agonist ivuxolimab in advanced cancers. Study findings and constraints: Researchers report that CD8+ T cells had, on average, more expanded clones than CD4+.

CDR1 and CDR2 from the germline V gene are LGHNA and YSLEER. This CDR3 has 15 amino acids. V lost 3 bases and J lost 4, with 13 bases in between. Using immunoSEQ multiplex PCR, the repertoire was profiled, and TCRdb retains in-frame clones only, with some absent. The top ten clones hold around 26% of a sample with 40,000 to 60,000 clones, 90% to 95% of them seen once. Comment on this clone: The antigen remains unidentified.

This clonotype was obtained from an adult with an advanced solid tumor such as melanoma, head and neck, liver or kidney cancer. Material: CD4+ or CD8+ T cells sorted from blood, obtained in a trial of the OX40 agonist ivuxolimab. The rearrangement links TRBV4-3 to TRBJ1-5; D not certain. The CDR3 nucleotides are TGCGCCAGCAGCCATCGACTGGACGGGAATCAGCCCCAGCATTTT. Protein: CASSHRLDGNQPQHF.